In its sample, the clone carrying this T cell receptor beta chain was seen once. This sample is part of a study of blood T cell repertoires in COVID-19. Study in general: Italy, Spain and the United States were the sources of the convalescent and acute COVID-19 samples.

V lost 3 bases, J lost 7 bases, and 4 bases lay in between. Germline V lookup: CDR1 MNHNS, CDR2 SASEGT. The CDR3 loop spans 11 amino acids. TCRdb's table, derived via immunoSEQ multiplex PCR, lists solely in-frame clones and lacks some. The data contain roughly 260,000 clones, 90% to 95% of them singletons. The specimen sequenced was PBMCs or T cells enriched from blood (not recorded which). The TCR originated in a human donor in a cohort exposed to, infected with or recovered from COVID-19 (not recorded which). The donor label of this sample is uncertain. This chain uses TRBV6-1 with TRBJ2-1; D unclear. Here the CDR3 DNA reads TGTGCCAGCAGTGACGTGAATGAGCAGTTCTTC. This translates into CASSDVNEQFF.